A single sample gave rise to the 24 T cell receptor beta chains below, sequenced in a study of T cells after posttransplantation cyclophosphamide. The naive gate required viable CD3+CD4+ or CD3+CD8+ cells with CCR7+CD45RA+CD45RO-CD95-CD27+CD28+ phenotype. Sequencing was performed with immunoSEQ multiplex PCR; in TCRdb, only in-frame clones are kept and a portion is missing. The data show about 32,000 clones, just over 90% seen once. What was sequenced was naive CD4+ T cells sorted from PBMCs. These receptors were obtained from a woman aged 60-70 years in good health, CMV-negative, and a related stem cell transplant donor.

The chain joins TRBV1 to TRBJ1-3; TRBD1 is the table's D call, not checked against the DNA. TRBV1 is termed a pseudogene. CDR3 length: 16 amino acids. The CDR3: CTSSLRITGVGNTIYF. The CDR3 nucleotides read TGCACCAGCAGCCTTCGGATAACAGGGGTCGGAAACACCATATATTTT.

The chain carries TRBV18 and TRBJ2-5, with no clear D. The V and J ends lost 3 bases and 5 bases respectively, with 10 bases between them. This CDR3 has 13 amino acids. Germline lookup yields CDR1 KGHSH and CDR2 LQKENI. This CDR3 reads CASSPRLEETQYF. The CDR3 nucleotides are TGTGCCAGCTCACCCCGACTGGAGGAGACCCAGTACTTC.

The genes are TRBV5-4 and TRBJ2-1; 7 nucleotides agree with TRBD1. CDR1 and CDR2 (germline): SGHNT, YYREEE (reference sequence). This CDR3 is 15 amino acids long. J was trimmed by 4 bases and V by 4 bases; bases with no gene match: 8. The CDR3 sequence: CASSNNRGVYNEQFF. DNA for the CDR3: TGTGCCAGCAGCAATAACAGGGGCGTTTACAATGAGCAGTTCTTC. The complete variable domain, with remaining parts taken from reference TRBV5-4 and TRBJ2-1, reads ETGVTQSPTHLIKTRGQQVTLRCSSQSGHNTVSWYQQALGQGPQFIFQYYREEENGRGNFPPRFSGLQFPNYSSELNVNALELDDSALYLCASSNNRGVYNEQFFGPGTRLTVL.

The CDR3 loop is CASSEAGAGKDNEQFF. The CDR3 DNA sequence: TGTGCCAGCAGTGAAGCAGGAGCGGGGAAGGACAATGAGCAGTTCTTC. The V and J genes are TRBV6-1 and TRBJ2-1; 7 positions agree with TRBD2. CDR1 is MNHNS and CDR2 is SASEGT in the germline V gene. V dropped 0 bases and J dropped 5; count of bases not matched to a gene: 7. The CDR3 has 16 amino acids.

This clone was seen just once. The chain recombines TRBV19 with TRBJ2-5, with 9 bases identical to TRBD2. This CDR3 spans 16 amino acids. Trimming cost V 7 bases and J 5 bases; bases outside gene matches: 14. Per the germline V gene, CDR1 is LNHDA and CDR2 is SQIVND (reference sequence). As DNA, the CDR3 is TGTGCCAGTAACCCCGGTCGCGGGAGGGTGTCGGAGACCCAGTACTTC. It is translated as CASNPGRGRVSETQYF. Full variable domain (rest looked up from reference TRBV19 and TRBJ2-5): DGGITQSPKYLFRKEGQNVTLSCEQNLNHDAMYWYRQDPGQGLRLIYYSQIVNDFQKGDIAEGYSVSREKKESFPLTVTSAQKNPTAFYLCASNPGRGRVSETQYFGPGTRLLVL.

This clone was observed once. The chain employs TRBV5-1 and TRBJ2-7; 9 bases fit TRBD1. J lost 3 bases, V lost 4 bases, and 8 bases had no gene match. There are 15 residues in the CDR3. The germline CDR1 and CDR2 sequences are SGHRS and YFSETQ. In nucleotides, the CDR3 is TGCGCCAGCAGCGCCGGGGGGACAGGGTACTACGAGCAGTACTTC. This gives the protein CASSAGGTGYYEQYF.

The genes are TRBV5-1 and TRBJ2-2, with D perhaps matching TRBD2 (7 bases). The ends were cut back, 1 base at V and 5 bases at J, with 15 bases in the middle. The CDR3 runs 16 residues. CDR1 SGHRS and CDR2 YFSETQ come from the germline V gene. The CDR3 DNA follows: TGCGCCAGCAGCTTGTTGGGGGGGGCTCAGACCGGGGAGCTGTTTTTT. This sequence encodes CASSLLGGAQTGELFF.

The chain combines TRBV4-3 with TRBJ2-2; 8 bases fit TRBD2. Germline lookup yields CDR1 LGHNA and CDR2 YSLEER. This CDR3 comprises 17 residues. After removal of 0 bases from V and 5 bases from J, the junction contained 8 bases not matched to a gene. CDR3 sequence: CASSQDAVAGHTGELFF. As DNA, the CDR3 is TGCGCCAGCAGCCAAGATGCGGTAGCGGGGCATACCGGGGAGCTGTTTTTT.

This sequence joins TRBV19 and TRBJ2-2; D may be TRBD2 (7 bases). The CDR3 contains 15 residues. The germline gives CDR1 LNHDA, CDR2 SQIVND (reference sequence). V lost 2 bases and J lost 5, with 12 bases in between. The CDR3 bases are TGTGCCAGTAGTATATTGAGGGGGGGAACCGGGGAGCTGTTTTTT. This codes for CASSILRGGTGELFF.

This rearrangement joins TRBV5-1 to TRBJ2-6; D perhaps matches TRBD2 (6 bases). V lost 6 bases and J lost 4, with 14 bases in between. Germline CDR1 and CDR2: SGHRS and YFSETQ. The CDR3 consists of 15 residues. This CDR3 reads CASTPGGVGANVLTF. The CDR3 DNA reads TGCGCCAGCACCCCCGGGGGAGTAGGGGCCAACGTCCTGACTTTC.

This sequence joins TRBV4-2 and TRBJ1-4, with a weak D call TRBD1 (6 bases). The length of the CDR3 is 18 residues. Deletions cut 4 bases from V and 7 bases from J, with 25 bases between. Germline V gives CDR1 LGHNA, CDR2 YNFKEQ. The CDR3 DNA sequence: TGTGCCAGCAGCCCGAAGGCTACAGGGAGTACATTGGGTGAAAAACTGTTTTTT. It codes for CASSPKATGSTLGEKLFF.

CDR3 residues: CASNYGGTENSPLHF. CDR3 sequence (DNA): TGTGCCAGCAACTATGGAGGGACCGAAAATTCACCCCTCCACTTT. The chain carries TRBV7-2 and TRBJ1-6; D perhaps matches TRBD1 (5 bases). The CDR3 runs to 15 residues. Germline V gives CDR1 SGHTA, CDR2 FQGNSA. Trimming shortened V by 7 bases and J by 7 bases, and 17 bases separated the two germline ends.

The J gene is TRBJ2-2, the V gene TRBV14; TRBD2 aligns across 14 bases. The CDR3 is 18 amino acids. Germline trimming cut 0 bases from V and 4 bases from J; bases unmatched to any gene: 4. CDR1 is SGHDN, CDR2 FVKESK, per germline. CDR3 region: CASSQEGTSGSRTGELFF. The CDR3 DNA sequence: TGTGCCAGCAGCCAAGAGGGGACTAGCGGGAGTCGCACCGGGGAGCTGTTTTTT. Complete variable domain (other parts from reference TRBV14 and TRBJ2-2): EAGVTQFPSHSVIEKGQTVTLRCDPISGHDNLYWYRRVMGKEIKFLLHFVKESKQDESGMPNNRFLAERTGGTYSTLKVQPAELEDSGVYFCASSQEGTSGSRTGELFFGEGSRLTVL.

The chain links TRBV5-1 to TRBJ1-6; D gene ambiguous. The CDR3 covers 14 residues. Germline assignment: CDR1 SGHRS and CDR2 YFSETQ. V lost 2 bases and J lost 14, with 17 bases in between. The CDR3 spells CASSLGGGVETLHF. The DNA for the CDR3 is TGCGCCAGCAGCTTAGGCGGTGGCGTCGAGACCCTCCACTTT.

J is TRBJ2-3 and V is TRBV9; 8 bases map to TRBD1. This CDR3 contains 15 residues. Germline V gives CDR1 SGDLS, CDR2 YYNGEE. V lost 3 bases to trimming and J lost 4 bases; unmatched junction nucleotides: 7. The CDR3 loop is CASSDRTGRADTQYF. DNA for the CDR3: TGTGCCAGCAGCGACCGGACAGGGCGTGCAGATACGCAGTATTTT.

The CDR3 DNA is TGTGCCAGCCACTCGGGTTTCGGGCAGTACTTC. Protein product: CASHSGFGQYF. The chain joins TRBV28 to TRBJ2-7; D is ambiguous. Germline CDR1 MDHEN, CDR2 SYDVKM. The CDR3 sequence is 11 residues long. Trimming stripped 8 bases from V and 9 bases from J, with 14 bases between.

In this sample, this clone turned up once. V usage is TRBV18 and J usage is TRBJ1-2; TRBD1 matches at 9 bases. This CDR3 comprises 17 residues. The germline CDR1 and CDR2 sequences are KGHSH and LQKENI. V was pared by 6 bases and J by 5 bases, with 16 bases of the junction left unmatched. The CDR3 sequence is CASSSLTGQGMGYGYTF. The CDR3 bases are TGTGCCAGCTCTTCGTTGACGGGACAGGGAATGGGGTATGGCTACACCTTC.

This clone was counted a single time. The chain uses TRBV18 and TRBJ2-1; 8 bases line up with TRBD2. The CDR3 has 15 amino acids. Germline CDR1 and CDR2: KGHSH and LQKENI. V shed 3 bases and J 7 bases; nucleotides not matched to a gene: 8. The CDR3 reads CASSPNFGGANEQFF. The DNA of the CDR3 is TGTGCCAGCTCACCCAACTTCGGGGGGGCTAATGAGCAGTTCTTC.

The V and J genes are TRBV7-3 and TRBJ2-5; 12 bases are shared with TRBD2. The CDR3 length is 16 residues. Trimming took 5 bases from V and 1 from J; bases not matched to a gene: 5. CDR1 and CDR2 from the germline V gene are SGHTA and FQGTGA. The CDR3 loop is CASSKGTSGFQETQYF. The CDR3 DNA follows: TGTGCCAGCAGCAAGGGGACTAGCGGGTTCCAAGAGACCCAGTACTTC.

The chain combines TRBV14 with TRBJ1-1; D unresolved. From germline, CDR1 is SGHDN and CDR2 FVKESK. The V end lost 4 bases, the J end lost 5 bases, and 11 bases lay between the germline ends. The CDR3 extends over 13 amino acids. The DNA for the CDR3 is TGTGCCAGCAGCCCTGAATTTACAACTGAAGCTTTCTTT. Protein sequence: CASSPEFTTEAFF.

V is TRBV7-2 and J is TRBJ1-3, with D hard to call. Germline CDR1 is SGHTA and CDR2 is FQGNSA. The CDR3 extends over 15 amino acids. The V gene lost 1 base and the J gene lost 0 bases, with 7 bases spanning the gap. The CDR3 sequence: CASSLDGSSGNTIYF. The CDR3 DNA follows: TGTGCCAGCAGCTTAGACGGGAGCTCTGGAAACACCATATATTTT. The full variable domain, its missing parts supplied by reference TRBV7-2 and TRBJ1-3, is GAGVSQSPSNKVTEKGKDVELRCDPISGHTALYWYRQSLGQGLEFLIYFQGNSAPDKSGLPSDRFSAERTGGSVSTLTIQRTQQEDSAVYLCASSLDGSSGNTIYFGEGSWLTVV.

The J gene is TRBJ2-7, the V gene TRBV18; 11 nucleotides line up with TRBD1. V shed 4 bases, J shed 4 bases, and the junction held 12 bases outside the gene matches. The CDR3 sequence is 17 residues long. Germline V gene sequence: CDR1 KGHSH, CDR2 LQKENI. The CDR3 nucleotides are TGTGCCAGCTCACGAGGGACAGGGGGTAAGGGAGGATACGAGCAGTACTTC. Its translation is CASSRGTGGKGGYEQYF.

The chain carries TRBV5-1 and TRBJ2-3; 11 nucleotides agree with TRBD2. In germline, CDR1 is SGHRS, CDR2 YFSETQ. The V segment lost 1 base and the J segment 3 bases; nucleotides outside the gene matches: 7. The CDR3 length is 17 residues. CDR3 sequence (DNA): TGCGCCAGCAGCTTGACCGCTAGCGGGGGGAGTACAGATACGCAGTATTTT. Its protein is CASSLTASGGSTDTQYF. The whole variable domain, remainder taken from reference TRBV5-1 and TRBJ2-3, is KAGVTQTPRYLIKTRGQQVTLSCSPISGHRSVSWYQQTPGQGLQFLFEYFSETQRNKGNFPGRFSGRQFSNSRSEMNVSTLELGDSALYLCASSLTASGGSTDTQYFGPGTRLTVL.

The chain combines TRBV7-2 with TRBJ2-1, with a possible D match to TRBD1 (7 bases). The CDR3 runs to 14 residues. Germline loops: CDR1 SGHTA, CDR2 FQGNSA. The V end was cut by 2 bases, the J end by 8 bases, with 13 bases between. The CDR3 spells CASSLKPGGHEQFF. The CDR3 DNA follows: TGTGCCAGCAGCTTAAAGCCAGGGGGGCATGAGCAGTTCTTC. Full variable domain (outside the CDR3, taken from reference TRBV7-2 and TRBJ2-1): GAGVSQSPSNKVTEKGKDVELRCDPISGHTALYWYRQSLGQGLEFLIYFQGNSAPDKSGLPSDRFSAERTGGSVSTLTIQRTQQEDSAVYLCASSLKPGGHEQFFGPGTRLTVL.